The clone carrying this T cell receptor beta chain turned up a few times. What it recognizes is unknown. Clones were read by immunoSEQ multiplex PCR, and TCRdb kept only the in-frame ones, dropping some. Among about 1,200 clones listed, approximately 31% were seen once. The data were obtained in a study of T cells in localized non-small cell lung cancer. Regarding the study as a whole: Uninvolved adjacent lung had higher T cell clonality than tumor and all other tissues.

Lung adjacent to the tumor, free of atypia, was sampled at least 2 cm from its margin. The CDR3 sequence is 12 residues long. CDR1 is MNHGY and CDR2 is SAAAGT in the germline V gene. The sample in question was normal lung tissue next to the tumor, obtained before any cancer treatment. The clonotype originates from a man aged 40 to 69 with stage I squamous cell lung carcinoma. The V gene is TRBV6-8, the J gene TRBJ2-3; weak D call: TRBD2 (5 bases). This CDR3 reads CTCGLTTDTQYF. DNA for the CDR3: TGTACCTGCGGGTTAACCACAGATACGCAGTATTTT.